A selection of T cell receptor beta chains follows, all from one sample in a study of cytomegalovirus exposure and HLA in healthy donors. Here immunoSEQ multiplex PCR was the method, and the copy in TCRdb shows in-frame clones only, minus some. The table includes about 200,000 clones, roughly 80% detected once. Sequencing used PBMCs. The receptor source for this set is a man aged 30 to 45 in good health and CMV-seronegative. CDR3s include the opening cysteine and the closing phenylalanine or tryptophan. The D gene is left open where the match is weak. Rows may omit the clone size; those that give it use once, few, many or a size class.

CASSGLVEQFF | TGTGCCAGCAGCGGACTAGTGGAGCAGTTCTTC | TRBV7-9 | 11 | - | TRBD2 | TRBJ2-1
CASSLRTSAPPYETQYF | TGCGCCAGCAGCCTCCGGACTAGCGCGCCACCGTATGAGACCCAGTACTTC | TRBV5-1 | 17 | - | TRBD2 | TRBJ2-5
CASSYRGQGNTIYF | TGTGCCAGCAGCTACAGGGGGCAGGGAAACACCATATATTTT | TRBV7-8 | 14 | - | TRBD1 | TRBJ1-3
CASSGRMPGADTQYF | TGTGCCAGCAGCGGACGGATGCCAGGGGCAGATACGCAGTATTTT | TRBV28 | 15 | once | - | TRBJ2-3
CASSQEGGLLPYNEQFF | TGCGCCAGCAGCCAAGAAGGGGGACTACTCCCCTACAATGAGCAGTTCTTC | TRBV4-1 | 17 | - | - | TRBJ2-1
CASSFVPEVDEKLFF | TGCGCCAGCAGCTTTGTTCCCGAGGTGGATGAAAAACTGTTTTTT | TRBV4-3 | 15 | - | - | TRBJ1-4
CASSLQTGGLNGYTF | TGTGCCAGCAGTCTACAGACAGGGGGCCTTAATGGCTACACCTTC | TRBV6-4 | 15 | - | TRBD1 | TRBJ1-2
CASSQGRGAKETQYF | TGTGCCAGCAGCCAGGGGCGGGGGGCCAAAGAGACCCAGTACTTC | TRBV4-2 | 15 | few | TRBD2 | TRBJ2-5
CASSVVGTGGNEQFF | TGTGCCAGCAGCGTAGTTGGGACAGGGGGCAATGAGCAGTTCTTC | TRBV9 | 15 | - | TRBD1 | TRBJ2-1
CASSPKGGTGDGYTF | TGTGCCAGCTCACCAAAAGGCGGGACAGGTGATGGCTACACCTTC | TRBV18 | 15 | - | TRBD1 | TRBJ1-2
CASSTTPDRGPGEQYF | TGTGCCAGCAGCACCACCCCTGACAGGGGCCCTGGTGAGCAGTACTTC | TRBV5-4 | 16 | - | TRBD1 | TRBJ2-5
CASSGGTGKETQYF | TGTGCCAGCAGTGGGGGGACAGGGAAAGAGACCCAGTACTTC | TRBV2 | 14 | - | TRBD1 | TRBJ2-5
CASSMGIGASTDTQYF | TGTGCCAGCTCGATGGGGATAGGGGCTAGCACAGATACGCAGTATTTT | TRBV7-6 | 16 | - | - | TRBJ2-3
CASRRHRASTDTQYF | TGTGCCAGCAGACGCCACAGGGCTAGCACAGATACGCAGTATTTT | TRBV6-5 | 15 | - | - | TRBJ2-3
CATSREDSGNYYGYTF | TGTGCCACCAGCAGAGAGGACAGCGGAAACTACTATGGCTACACCTTC | TRBV15 | 16 | few | - | TRBJ1-2
CASSPDGVSGASVLTF | TGTGCCAGCAGTCCTGACGGAGTCTCTGGGGCCAGCGTCCTGACTTTC | TRBV6-4 | 16 | - | - | TRBJ2-6
CASSIFAPAGNQPQHF | TGTGCCAGTAGTATATTTGCCCCGGCAGGGAATCAGCCCCAGCATTTT | TRBV19 | 16 | - | - | TRBJ1-5
CASSRSPSYEQYF | TGTGCCAGTAGTCGGTCGCCGAGCTACGAGCAGTACTTC | TRBV19 | 13 | - | - | TRBJ2-7
CASSQGPGQGANKNYEQYF | TGCGCCAGCAGCCAAGGCCCGGGACAGGGGGCGAATAAAAACTACGAGCAGTACTTC | TRBV4-1 | 19 | - | TRBD1 | TRBJ2-7
CASTPLRGLGYGYTF | TGCGCCAGCACCCCACTGAGAGGACTGGGCTATGGCTACACCTTC | TRBV4-3 | 15 | - | - | TRBJ1-2
CASSFGRASSYEQYF | TGTGCCAGCAGTTTCGGCAGGGCTAGCTCCTACGAGCAGTACTTC | TRBV27 | 15 | - | - | TRBJ2-7
CASSFGQGYEQYF | TGTGCCAGCAGTTTCGGTCAGGGGTACGAGCAGTACTTC | TRBV27 | 13 | - | - | TRBJ2-7
CASSVEQGVSGYTF | TGTGCCAGCAGCGTAGAACAGGGAGTAAGCGGCTACACCTTC | TRBV9 | 14 | once | - | TRBJ1-2
CASSSGTGAGEQYF | TGTGCCAGCAGCTCAGGGACAGGGGCTGGCGAGCAGTACTTC | TRBV7-8 | 14 | - | TRBD1 | TRBJ2-7
CASSFWGDTEAFF | TGTGCCAGCAGTTTTTGGGGAGACACTGAAGCTTTCTTT | TRBV28 | 13 | - | - | TRBJ1-1